This T cell receptor (beta chain) was profiled in a study of a mutant IDH1 vaccine in newly diagnosed glioma. Study information: Patients began vaccination 4-6 weeks after radiotherapy alone, or with temozolomide cycles. The treated population exhibited a male proportion of around 62%, a female proportion of around 40%, and a mean age of 40.4 years.

About this clone: Its antigen is undetermined.

Time point noted: week 35, safety follow-up. In the vaccine, a single dose held 300 ug of the mutant IDH1 20-mer peptide, along with topical imiquimod. Every donor had a new WHO grade 3 or 4 astrocytoma that was IDH1-mutant, with loss of nuclear ATRX. V was trimmed by 0 bases and J by 3 bases, leaving 8 bases between them. There are 14 residues in the CDR3. Per the germline V gene, CDR1 is WSHSY and CDR2 is SAAADI. Sequenced by immunoSEQ multiplex PCR; TCRdb stores in-frame clones only, minus some. There are roughly 52,000 clones in the sample; around 80% occur only once, and 9% to 15% lies in the top ten.

The specimen was PBMCs, collected from a glioma patient whose treatment included an IDH1 peptide vaccine. This clonotype was sampled from a man aged 35-49 years with glioma. V and J are TRBV10-2 and TRBJ1-1, with no clear D. CDR3 nucleotides: TGCGCCAGCAGTGAGTCCAGCCCCTACACTGAAGCTTTCTTT. As protein: CASSESSPYTEAFF.